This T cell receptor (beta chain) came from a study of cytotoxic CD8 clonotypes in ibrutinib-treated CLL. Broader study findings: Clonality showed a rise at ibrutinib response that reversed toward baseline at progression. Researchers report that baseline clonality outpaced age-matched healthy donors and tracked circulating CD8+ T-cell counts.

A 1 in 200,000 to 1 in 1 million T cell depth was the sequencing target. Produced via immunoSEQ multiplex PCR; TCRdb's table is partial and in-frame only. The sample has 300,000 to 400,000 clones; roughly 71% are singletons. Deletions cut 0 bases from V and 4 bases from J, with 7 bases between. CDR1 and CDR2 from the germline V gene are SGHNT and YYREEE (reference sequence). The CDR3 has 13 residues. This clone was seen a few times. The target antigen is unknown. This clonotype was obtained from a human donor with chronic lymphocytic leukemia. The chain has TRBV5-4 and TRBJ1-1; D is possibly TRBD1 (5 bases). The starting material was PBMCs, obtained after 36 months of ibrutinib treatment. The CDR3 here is CASSLGRGTEAFF. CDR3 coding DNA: TGTGCCAGCAGCTTGGGGAGGGGCACTGAAGCTTTCTTT.